This TCR beta chain was recovered during a study of regulatory T cells in long-lasting Graves disease. Notes on the study in general: TCR diversity in persistent Graves' patients was below that of newly diagnosed ones.

A note on this clonotype: Its antigen is unknown.

Per the germline V gene, CDR1 is MNHEY and CDR2 is SVGAGI. Germline trimming cut 6 bases from V and 3 bases from J; bases unmatched to any gene: 11. CDR3 length: 15 residues. As to time point: persistent/refractory GD, antithyroid drugs over 5 years with positive TRAb. The authors made the TCR library using RNA they extracted from PBMCs. Into tubes containing EDTA, roughly 10 milliliters of peripheral blood were drawn. Combining iRepertoire HTBI primers with Arm-PCR of CDR3 regions, the authors built TCR beta libraries. In TCRdb, the multiplex PCR reads were re-called with MiXCR into one record per CDR3 protein. The profile covers over 300,000 distinct CDR3 sequences, with about 18% appearing a single time and just under 30% taken by the ten largest.

The clonotype originates from a female donor with Graves disease. Specimen: peripheral blood mononuclear cells (PBMCs), collected when the disease was refractory, from a patient treated with antithyroid drugs. V usage is TRBV6-5 and J usage is TRBJ2-7, with 7 bases aligning to TRBD1. The CDR3 nucleotides are TGTGCCAGCAGGTCCTCGACAGGGAATGACTACGAGCAGTACTTC. Protein: CASRSSTGNDYEQYF.